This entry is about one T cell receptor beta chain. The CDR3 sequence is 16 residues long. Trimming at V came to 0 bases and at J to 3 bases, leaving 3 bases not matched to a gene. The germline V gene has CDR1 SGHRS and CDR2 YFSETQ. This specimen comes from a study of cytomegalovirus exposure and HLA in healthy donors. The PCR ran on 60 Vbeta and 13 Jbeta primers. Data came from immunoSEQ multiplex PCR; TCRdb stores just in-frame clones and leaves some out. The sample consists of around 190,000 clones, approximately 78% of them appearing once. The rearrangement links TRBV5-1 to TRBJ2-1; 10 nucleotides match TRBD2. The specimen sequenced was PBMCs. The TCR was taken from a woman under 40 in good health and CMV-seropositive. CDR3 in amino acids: CASSLGQRGGYNEQFF. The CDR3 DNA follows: TGCGCCAGCAGCTTGGGGCAGCGGGGGGGCTACAATGAGCAGTTCTTC.